The 5 T cell receptor beta chains given below trace back to one sample, sequenced in a study of naive and memory T cell subsets. An equimolar mix of two oligonucleotides served as the beta constant-region primer for TRBC1 and TRBC2. Four rounds of PCR amplified the ligated cDNA using nested alpha and beta constant-region primers plus SP2. TCRdb reprocessed the UMI-ligation and nested PCR reads with MiXCR, giving one entry per CDR3 protein. This table has 150,000 or so distinct CDR3 sequences, 22% appearing once. Which antigens these TCRs recognize remains unknown. Whole-study findings and limits: Especially in CD8 cells, naive repertoires contained a few larger clonotypes, possibly CD45RA-re-expressing memory cells.

The sequenced material came from naive CD4+ T cells from blood. These receptors were collected from a human donor in good health.

This clonotype was seen at least ten times. The chain carries TRBV20-1 and TRBJ2-3, with 7 bases fitting TRBD1. The CDR3 contains 14 residues. From germline, CDR1 is DFQATT and CDR2 SNEGSKA (reference sequence). J was trimmed by 4 bases and V by 6 bases; bases with no gene match: 10. DNA for the CDR3: TGCAGTGCCATGACAGGGATAATCGCAGATACGCAGTATTTT. It specifies CSAMTGIIADTQYF.

The V call is TRBV19, the J call TRBJ1-5; no firm D call. This CDR3 has 13 residues. Trimming stripped 4 bases from V and 5 bases from J, with 9 bases between. CDR1 is LNHDA and CDR2 is SQIVND in the germline V gene (reference sequence). The CDR3: CASSRQIDQPQHF. The CDR3 DNA is TGTGCCAGTAGTAGGCAGATTGATCAGCCCCAGCATTTT.

The rearrangement uses TRBV5-1 and TRBJ1-2; TRBD1 might be the D (5 bases). The V end lost 1 base, the J end lost 0 bases, and 10 bases lay between the germline ends. In germline, CDR1 is SGHRS, CDR2 YFSETQ. This CDR3 has 15 residues. CDR3 nucleotides: TGCGCCAGCAGCTTGAGGGCAGGGTCTAACTATGGCTACACCTTC. Amino acids: CASSLRAGSNYGYTF.

The chain uses TRBV14 and TRBJ2-1; TRBD1 aligns across 7 bases. The CDR3 is 14 amino acids. Germline V CDR1 and CDR2: SGHDN, FVKESK. Trimming at V came to 3 bases and at J to 12 bases, leaving 11 bases not matched to a gene. The CDR3 DNA sequence: TGTGCCAGCAGCCAGAGCCTGGGACAGCGTTTGCAGTTCTTC. It translates to CASSQSLGQRLQFF. The complete variable domain, with remaining parts taken from reference TRBV14 and TRBJ2-1, reads EAGVTQFPSHSVIEKGQTVTLRCDPISGHDNLYWYRRVMGKEIKFLLHFVKESKQDESGMPNNRFLAERTGGTYSTLKVQPAELEDSGVYFCASSQSLGQRLQFFGPGTRLTVL.

This clonotype was observed a few times. This rearrangement joins TRBV28 to TRBJ2-1; tentatively, D is TRBD1 (6 bases). Germline V CDR1 and CDR2: MDHEN, SYDVKM. V was pared by 5 bases and J by 7 bases, with 18 bases between. The CDR3 has 15 residues. The CDR3 region is CASSPWDIRRNEQFF. As DNA, the CDR3 is TGTGCCAGCAGTCCTTGGGACATTCGACGGAATGAGCAGTTCTTC.